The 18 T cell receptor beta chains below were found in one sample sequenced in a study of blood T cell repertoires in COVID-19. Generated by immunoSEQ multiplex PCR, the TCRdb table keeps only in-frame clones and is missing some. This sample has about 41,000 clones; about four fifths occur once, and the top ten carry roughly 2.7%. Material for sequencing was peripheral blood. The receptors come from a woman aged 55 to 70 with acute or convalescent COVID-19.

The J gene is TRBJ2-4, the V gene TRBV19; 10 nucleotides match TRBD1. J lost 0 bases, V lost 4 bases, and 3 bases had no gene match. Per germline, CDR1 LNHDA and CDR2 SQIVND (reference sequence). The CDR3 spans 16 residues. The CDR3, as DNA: TGTGCCAGTAGTAGGACAGGGGGTGTAGCCAAAAACATTCAGTACTTC. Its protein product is CASSRTGGVAKNIQYF.

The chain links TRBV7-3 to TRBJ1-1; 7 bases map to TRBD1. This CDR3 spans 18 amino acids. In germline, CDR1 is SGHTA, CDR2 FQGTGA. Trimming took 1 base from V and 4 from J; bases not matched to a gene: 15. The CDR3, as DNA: TGTGCCAGCAGCTTAAAACCAGGGGGTACTTCTGGGACCACTGAAGCTTTCTTT. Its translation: CASSLKPGGTSGTTEAFF.

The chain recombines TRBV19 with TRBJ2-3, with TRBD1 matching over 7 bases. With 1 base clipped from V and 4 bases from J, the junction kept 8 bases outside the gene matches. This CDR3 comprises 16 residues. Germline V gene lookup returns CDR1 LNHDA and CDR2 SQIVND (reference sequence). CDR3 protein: CASSIGGTTGSDTQYF. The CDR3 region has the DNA TGTGCCAGTAGTATAGGGGGTACGACAGGGTCAGATACGCAGTATTTT.

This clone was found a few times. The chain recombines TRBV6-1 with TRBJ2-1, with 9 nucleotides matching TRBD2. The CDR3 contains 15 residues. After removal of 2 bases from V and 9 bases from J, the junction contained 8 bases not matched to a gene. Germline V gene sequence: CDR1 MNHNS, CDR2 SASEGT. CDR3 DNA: TGTGCCAGCAGTGAACAGGGGGGACTAGCTGGTGAGCAGTTCTTC. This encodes CASSEQGGLAGEQFF.

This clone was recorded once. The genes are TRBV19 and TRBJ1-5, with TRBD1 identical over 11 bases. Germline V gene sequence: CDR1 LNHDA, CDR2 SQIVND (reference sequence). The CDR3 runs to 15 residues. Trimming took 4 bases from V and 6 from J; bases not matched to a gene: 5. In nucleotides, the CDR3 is TGTGCCAGTAGTAGCCGGACAGGGGGCGGTCAGCCCCAGCATTTT. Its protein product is CASSSRTGGGQPQHF.

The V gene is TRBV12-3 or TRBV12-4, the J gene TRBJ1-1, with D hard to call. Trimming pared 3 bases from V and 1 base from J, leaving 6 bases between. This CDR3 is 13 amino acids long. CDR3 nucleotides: TGTGCCAGCAGTTTTTTTCAGAACACTGAAGCTTTCTTT. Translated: CASSFFQNTEAFF.

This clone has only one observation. The CDR3 loop is CAWSAGYEQYF. CDR3 coding DNA: TGTGCCTGGAGTGCGGGGTACGAGCAGTACTTC. This rearrangement joins TRBV30 to TRBJ2-7; the D gene is possibly TRBD2 (5 bases). Germline lookup yields CDR1 GTSNPN and CDR2 SVGIG (reference sequence). Trimming took off 1 base at V and 4 bases at J, with 5 bases between the two ends. CDR3 length: 11 amino acids.

The CDR3 is CASRDTANYGYTF. In DNA, the CDR3 is TGTGCCAGCAGGGATACAGCAAACTATGGCTACACCTTC. The rearrangement links TRBV27 to TRBJ1-2; unclear D gene. Trimming cost V 6 bases and J 2 bases, with 10 bases left between them. Germline-derived CDR1 and CDR2 are MNHEY and SMNVEV (reference sequence). This CDR3 contains 13 residues.

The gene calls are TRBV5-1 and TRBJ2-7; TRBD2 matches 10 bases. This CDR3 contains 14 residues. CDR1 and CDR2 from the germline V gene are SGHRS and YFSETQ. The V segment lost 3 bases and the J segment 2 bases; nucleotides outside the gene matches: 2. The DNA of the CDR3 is TGCGCCAGCAGCTCTAGCGGGGGCCCCTACGAGCAGTACTTC. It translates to CASSSSGGPYEQYF.

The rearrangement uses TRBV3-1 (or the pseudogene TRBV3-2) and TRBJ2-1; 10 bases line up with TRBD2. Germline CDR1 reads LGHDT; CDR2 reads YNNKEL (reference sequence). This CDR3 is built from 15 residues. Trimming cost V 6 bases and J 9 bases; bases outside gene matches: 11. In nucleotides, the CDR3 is TGTGCCAGCAGACGAGCGGGAGGGCCAGCCCTTGAGCAGTTCTTC. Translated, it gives CASRRAGGPALEQFF.

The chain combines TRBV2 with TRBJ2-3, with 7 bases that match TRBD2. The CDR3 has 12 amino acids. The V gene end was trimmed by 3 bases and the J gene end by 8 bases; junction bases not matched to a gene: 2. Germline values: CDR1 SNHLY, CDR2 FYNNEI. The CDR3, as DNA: TGTGCCAGCAGTGACTTAGCGGGTACGCAGTATTTT. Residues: CASSDLAGTQYF.

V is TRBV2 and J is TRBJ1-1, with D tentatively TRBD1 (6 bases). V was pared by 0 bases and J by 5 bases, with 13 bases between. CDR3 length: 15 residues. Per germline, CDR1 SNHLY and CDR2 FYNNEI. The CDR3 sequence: CASSEALGRGTEAFF. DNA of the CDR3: TGTGCCAGCAGTGAAGCGCTTGGTAGGGGGACTGAAGCTTTCTTT.

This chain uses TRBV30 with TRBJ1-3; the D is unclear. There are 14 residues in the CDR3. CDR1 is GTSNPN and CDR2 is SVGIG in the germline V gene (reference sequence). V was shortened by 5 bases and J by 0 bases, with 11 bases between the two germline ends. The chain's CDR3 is CAWLGSYSGNTIYF. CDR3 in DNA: TGTGCCTGGCTCGGTAGTTACTCTGGAAACACCATATATTTT.

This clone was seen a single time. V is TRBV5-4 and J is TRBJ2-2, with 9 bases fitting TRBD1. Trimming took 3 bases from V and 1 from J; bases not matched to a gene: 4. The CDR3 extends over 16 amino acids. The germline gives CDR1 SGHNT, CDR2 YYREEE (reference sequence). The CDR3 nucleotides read TGTGCCAGCAGCTCCCCGGGACAGGGGAACACCGGGGAGCTGTTTTTT. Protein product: CASSSPGQGNTGELFF.

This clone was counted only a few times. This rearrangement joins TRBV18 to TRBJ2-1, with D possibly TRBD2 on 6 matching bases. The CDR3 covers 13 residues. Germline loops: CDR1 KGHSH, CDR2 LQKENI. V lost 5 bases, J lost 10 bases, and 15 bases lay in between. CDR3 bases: TGTGCCAGCTCAGTACAGGAGGGTTTAGAGCAGTTCTTC. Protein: CASSVQEGLEQFF.

The CDR3 protein is CASSPGFSSPLHF. The CDR3 DNA is TGCGCCAGCAGCCCAGGGTTTAGTTCACCCCTCCACTTT. The gene calls are TRBV5-1 and TRBJ1-6, with D possibly TRBD1 on 5 matching bases. The CDR3 contains 13 residues. CDR1 is SGHRS and CDR2 is YFSETQ in the germline V gene. Trimming stripped 4 bases from V and 9 bases from J, with 11 bases between.

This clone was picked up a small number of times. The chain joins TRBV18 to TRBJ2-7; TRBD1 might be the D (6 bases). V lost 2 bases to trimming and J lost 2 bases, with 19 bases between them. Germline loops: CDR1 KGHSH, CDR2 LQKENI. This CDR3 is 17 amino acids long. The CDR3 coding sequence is TGTGCCAGCTCACCAACCACCGGGACACACAGCGCCTACGAGCAGTACTTC. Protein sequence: CASSPTTGTHSAYEQYF. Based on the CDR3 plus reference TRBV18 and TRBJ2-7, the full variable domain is NAGVMQNPRHLVRRRGQEARLRCSPMKGHSHVYWYRQLPEEGLKFMVYLQKENIIDESGMPKERFSAEFPKEGPSILRIQQVVRGDSAAYFCASSPTTGTHSAYEQYFGPGTRLTVT.

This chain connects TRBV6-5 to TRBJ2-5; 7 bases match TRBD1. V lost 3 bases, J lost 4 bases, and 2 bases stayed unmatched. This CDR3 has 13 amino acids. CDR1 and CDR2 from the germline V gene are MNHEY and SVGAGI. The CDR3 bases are TGTGCCAGCAGTTATTGGACAGGAGAGACCCAGTACTTC. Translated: CASSYWTGETQYF.